This TCR beta chain came from a study of blood T cell repertoires in COVID-19. Study context: Collection of acute and convalescent COVID-19 samples took place in the United States, Italy and Spain. The analysed material was cDNA or gDNA that came from T cells, B-cell-depleted T cells, or PBMCs.

Authors' methods: Reference gene primer amplification in the assay estimated nucleated cell counts. Sequencing used immunoSEQ multiplex PCR; TCRdb keeps in-frame clones, though not all of them. Clone size and the V and J calls come from that table; the DNA yielded D and trimming. In the table there are roughly 320,000 clones, around 85% of which are singletons. Sequencing was carried out using peripheral blood. This TCR came from a human donor in a cohort sampled during active COVID-19.

CDR3 bases: TGCAGCGTTGAAGGGCAGGGGGAAGGGTATGGCTACACCTTC. Translating it yields CSVEGQGEGYGYTF. V usage is TRBV29-1 and J usage is TRBJ1-2; 7 bases align to TRBD1. The germline V gene encodes CDR1 SQVTM and CDR2 ANQGSEA. CDR3 length: 14 residues. Germline trimming cut 1 base from V and 5 bases from J; bases unmatched to any gene: 7.